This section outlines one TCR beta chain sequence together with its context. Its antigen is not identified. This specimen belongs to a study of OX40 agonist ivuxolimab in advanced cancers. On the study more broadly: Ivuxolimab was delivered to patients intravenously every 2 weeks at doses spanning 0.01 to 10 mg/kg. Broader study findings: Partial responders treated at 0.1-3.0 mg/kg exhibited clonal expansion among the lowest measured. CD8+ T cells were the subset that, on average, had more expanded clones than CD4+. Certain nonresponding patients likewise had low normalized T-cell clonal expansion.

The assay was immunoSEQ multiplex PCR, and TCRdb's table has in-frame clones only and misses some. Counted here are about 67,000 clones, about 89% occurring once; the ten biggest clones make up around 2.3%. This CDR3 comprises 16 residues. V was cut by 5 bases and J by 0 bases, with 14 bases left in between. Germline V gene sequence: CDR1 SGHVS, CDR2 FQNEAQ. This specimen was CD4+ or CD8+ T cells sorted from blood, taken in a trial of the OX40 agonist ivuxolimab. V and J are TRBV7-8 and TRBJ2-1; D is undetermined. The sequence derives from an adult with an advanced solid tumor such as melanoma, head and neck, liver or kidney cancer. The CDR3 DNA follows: TGTGCCAGCAGCGCTTACCAGGTGGGCTCCTACAATGAGCAGTTCTTC. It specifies CASSAYQVGSYNEQFF.